A selection of T cell receptor beta chains follows, all from one sample in a study of blood T cell repertoires in COVID-19. Sequencing was performed with immunoSEQ multiplex PCR; in TCRdb, only in-frame clones are kept and a portion is missing. Altogether approximately 250,000 clones are present, 85% to 90% being singletons, with the ten largest covering over 4%. The sample was PBMCs or T cells enriched from blood (not recorded which). The source is a young woman with acute COVID-19. CDR3s include the opening cysteine and the closing phenylalanine or tryptophan. The D gene is left open where the match is weak. Some rows mark clone size as missing; the rest say once, few, many or name a class of expanded clone.

D gene	V gene	J gene	clone size	CDR3 DNA	CDR3 protein
NA	TRBV5-1	TRBJ1-1	NA	TGCGCCAGCAGCCCGGGGGTACCAAACACTGAAGCTTTCTTT	CASSPGVPNTEAFF
TRBD1	TRBV7-2	TRBJ1-6	NA	TGTGCCAGCAGCTTAGTGGGACAGGGGGGGTTCGGTAATTCACCCCTCCACTTT	CASSLVGQGGFGNSPLHF
NA	TRBV18	TRBJ1-1	NA	TGTGCCAGCTCACCTGACACTGCAATGAACACTGAAGCTTTCTTT	CASSPDTAMNTEAFF
TRBD2	TRBV5-6	TRBJ2-1	NA	TGTGCCAGCAGCTTGCTAGCGGGAGCGGTTGAGCAGTTCTTC	CASSLLAGAVEQFF
NA	TRBV5-1	TRBJ1-3	once	TGCGCCAGCAGTCTGATGGGGAGCTCTGGAAACACCATATATTTT	CASSLMGSSGNTIYF
NA	TRBV4-3	TRBJ2-1	NA	TGCGCCAGCAGCCAAGATAAAAGAGGCTACAATGAGCAGTTCTTC	CASSQDKRGYNEQFF
NA	TRBV28	TRBJ1-2	NA	TGTGCCAGCAGGTTAGGGGGGAACTATGGCTACACCTTC	CASRLGGNYGYTF
NA	TRBV7-6	TRBJ2-7	NA	TGTGCCAGCAGCTTAAGACTCGGCTACGAGCAGTACTTC	CASSLRLGYEQYF
NA	TRBV25-1	TRBJ1-3	NA	TGTGCCAGCAGAGACAGGTACTCTGGAAACACCATATATTTT	CASRDRYSGNTIYF
NA	TRBV13	TRBJ2-2	few	TGTGCCAGCAGCTTAGGTCGGGGGACCGGGGAGCTGTTTTTT	CASSLGRGTGELFF
TRBD1	TRBV7-3	TRBJ2-7	NA	TGTGCCAGCAGCCAAGGACAGGCGCGGGAGCAGTACTTC	CASSQGQAREQYF